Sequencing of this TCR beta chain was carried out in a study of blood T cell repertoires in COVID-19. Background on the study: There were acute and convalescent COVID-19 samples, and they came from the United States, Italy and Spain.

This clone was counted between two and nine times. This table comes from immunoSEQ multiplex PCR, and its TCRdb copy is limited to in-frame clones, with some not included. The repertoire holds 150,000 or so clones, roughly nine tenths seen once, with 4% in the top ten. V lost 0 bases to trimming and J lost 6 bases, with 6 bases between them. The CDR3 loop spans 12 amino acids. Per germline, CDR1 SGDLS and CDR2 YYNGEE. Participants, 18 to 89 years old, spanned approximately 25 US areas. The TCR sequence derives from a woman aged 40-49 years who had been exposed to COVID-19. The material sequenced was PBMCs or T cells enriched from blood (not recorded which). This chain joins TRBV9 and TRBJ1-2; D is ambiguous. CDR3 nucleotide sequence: TGTGCCAGCAGCGTAGCGGAGAATGGCTACACCTTC. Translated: CASSVAENGYTF.